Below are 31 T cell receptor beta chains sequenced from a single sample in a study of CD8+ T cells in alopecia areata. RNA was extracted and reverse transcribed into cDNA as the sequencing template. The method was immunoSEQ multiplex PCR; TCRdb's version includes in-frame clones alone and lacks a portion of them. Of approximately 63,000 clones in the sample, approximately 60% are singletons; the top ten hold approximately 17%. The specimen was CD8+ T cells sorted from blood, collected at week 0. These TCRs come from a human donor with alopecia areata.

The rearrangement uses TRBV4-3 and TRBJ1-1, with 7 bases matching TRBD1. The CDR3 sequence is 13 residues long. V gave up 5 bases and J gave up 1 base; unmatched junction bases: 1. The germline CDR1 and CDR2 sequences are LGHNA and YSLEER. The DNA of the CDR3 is TGCGCCAGCAGCGGGACAGAGAACACTGAAGCTTTCTTT. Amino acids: CASSGTENTEAFF.

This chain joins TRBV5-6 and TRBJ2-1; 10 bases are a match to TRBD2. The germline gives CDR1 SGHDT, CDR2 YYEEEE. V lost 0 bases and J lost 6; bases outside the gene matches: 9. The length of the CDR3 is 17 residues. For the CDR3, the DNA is TGTGCCAGCAGCTTGGTCACTAGCGGGATGGTATCCAATGAGCAGTTCTTC. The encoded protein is CASSLVTSGMVSNEQFF.

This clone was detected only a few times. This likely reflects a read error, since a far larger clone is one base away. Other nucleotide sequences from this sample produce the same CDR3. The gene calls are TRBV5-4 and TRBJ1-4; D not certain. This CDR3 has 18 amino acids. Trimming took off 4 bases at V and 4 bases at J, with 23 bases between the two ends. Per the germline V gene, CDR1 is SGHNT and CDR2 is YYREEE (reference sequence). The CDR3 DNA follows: TGTGCCAGCAGCCAAGAAACACTAGACGCTAGAATTAATGAAAAACTGTTTTTT. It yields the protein CASSQETLDARINEKLFF.

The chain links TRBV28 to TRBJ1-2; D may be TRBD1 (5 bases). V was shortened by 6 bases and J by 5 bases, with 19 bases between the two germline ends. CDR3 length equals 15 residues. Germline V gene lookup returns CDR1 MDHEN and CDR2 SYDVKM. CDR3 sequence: CASRQDYPLTYGYTF. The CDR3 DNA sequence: TGTGCCAGCAGACAGGATTACCCACTTACGTATGGCTACACCTTC.

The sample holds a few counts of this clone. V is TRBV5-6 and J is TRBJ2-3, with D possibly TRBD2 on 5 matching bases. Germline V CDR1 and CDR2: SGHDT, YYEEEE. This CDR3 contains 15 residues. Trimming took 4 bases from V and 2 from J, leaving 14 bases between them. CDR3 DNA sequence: TGTGCCAGCAGCAGCGGCGTGGGGTCCACAGATACGCAGTATTTT. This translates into CASSSGVGSTDTQYF.

In DNA form, the CDR3 reads TGTGCCAGCAGCCAAGTAACGGCTAGCACAGATACGCAGTATTTT. Protein sequence: CASSQVTASTDTQYF. This chain uses TRBV14 with TRBJ2-3, with D uncertain. The V end lost 1 base, the J end lost 0 bases, and 8 bases lay between the germline ends. The CDR3 contains 15 residues. Germline V gives CDR1 SGHDN, CDR2 FVKESK. The complete variable domain, with remaining parts taken from reference TRBV14 and TRBJ2-3, reads EAGVTQFPSHSVIEKGQTVTLRCDPISGHDNLYWYRRVMGKEIKFLLHFVKESKQDESGMPNNRFLAERTGGTYSTLKVQPAELEDSGVYFCASSQVTASTDTQYFGPGTRLTVL.

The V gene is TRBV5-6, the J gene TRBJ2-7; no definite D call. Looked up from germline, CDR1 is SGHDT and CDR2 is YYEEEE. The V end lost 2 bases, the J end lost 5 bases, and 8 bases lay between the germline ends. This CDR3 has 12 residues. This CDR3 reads CASSFSSNEQYF. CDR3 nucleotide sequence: TGTGCCAGCAGCTTCAGTTCCAACGAGCAGTACTTC.

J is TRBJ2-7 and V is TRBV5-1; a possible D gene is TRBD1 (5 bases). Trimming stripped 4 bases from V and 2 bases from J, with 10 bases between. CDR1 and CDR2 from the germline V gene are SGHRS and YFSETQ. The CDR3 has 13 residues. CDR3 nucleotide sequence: TGCGCCAGCAGCCCAGGGCCGACCTACGAGCAGTACTTC. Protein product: CASSPGPTYEQYF.

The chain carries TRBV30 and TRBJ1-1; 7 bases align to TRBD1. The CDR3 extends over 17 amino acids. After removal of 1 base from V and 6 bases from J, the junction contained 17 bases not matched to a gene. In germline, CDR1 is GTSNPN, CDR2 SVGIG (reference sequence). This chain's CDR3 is CAWSAQTVETGSPEAFF. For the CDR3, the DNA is TGTGCCTGGAGTGCCCAAACCGTCGAGACAGGGTCCCCTGAAGCTTTCTTT.

The CDR3 DNA reads TGTGCCAGCAGCTTGGGGGGGCCGGTGGAGACCCAGTACTTC. This sequence encodes CASSLGGPVETQYF. This sequence joins TRBV7-2 and TRBJ2-5; tentatively, D is TRBD2 (7 bases). Trimming stripped 3 bases from V and 5 bases from J, with 13 bases between. The CDR3 loop spans 14 amino acids. CDR1 is SGHTA and CDR2 is FQGNSA in the germline V gene.

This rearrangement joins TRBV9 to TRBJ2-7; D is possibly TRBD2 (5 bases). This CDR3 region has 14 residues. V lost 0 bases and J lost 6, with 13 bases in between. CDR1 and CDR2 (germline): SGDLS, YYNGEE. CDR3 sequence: CASSVDAGTAEQYF. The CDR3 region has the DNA TGTGCCAGCAGCGTAGATGCGGGTACTGCCGAGCAGTACTTC.

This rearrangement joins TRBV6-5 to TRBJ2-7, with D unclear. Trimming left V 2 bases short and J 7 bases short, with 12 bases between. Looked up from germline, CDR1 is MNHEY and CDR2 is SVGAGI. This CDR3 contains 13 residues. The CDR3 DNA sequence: TGTGCCAGCAGTTACGTCCGGGTAGGGGAGCAGTACTTC. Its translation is CASSYVRVGEQYF.

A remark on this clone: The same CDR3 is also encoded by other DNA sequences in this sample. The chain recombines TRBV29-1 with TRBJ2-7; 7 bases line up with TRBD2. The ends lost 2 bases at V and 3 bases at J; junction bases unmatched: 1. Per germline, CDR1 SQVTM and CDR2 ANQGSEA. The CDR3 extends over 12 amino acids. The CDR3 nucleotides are TGCAGCGTTGAACGGGGGGACTACGAGCAGTACTTC. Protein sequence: CSVERGDYEQYF.

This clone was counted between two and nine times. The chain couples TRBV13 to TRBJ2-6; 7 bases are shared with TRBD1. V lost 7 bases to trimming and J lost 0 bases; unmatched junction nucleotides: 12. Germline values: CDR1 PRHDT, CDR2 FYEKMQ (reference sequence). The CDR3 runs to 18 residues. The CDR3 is CASTLETGAPSGANVLTF. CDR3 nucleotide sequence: TGTGCCAGCACCCTCGAAACAGGGGCACCCTCTGGGGCCAACGTCCTGACTTTC.

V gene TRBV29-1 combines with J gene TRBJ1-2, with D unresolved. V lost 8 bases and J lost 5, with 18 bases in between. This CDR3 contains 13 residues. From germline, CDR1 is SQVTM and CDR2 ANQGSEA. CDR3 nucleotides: TGCAGCACTACTAATCCCCCGAGATATGGCTACACCTTC. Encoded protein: CSTTNPPRYGYTF. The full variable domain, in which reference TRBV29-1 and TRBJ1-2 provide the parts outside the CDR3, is SAVISQKPSRDICQRGTSLTIQCQVDSQVTMMFWYRQQPGQSLTLIATANQGSEATYESGFVIDKFPISRPNLTFSTLTVSNMSPEDSSIYLCSTTNPPRYGYTFGSGTRLTVV.

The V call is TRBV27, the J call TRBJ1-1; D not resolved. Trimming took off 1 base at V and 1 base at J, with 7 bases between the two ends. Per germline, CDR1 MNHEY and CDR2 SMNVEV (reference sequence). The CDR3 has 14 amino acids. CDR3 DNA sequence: TGTGCCAGCAGTTTATTGGGAGGGAACACTGAAGCTTTCTTT. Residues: CASSLLGGNTEAFF.

The DNA for the CDR3 is TGTGCCAGCAGTTATGAGGCAAGCTCCTACGAGCAGTACTTC. Its protein product is CASSYEASSYEQYF. This sequence joins TRBV27 and TRBJ2-7, with unresolved D. Germline loops: CDR1 MNHEY, CDR2 SMNVEV (reference sequence). This CDR3 has 14 residues. V was trimmed by 4 bases and J by 0 bases, leaving 10 bases between them.

CDR3 residues: CASSSGGLTDTQYF. CDR3 in DNA: TGTGCCAGCAGCTCGGGAGGGCTCACAGATACGCAGTATTTT. The gene calls are TRBV7-3 and TRBJ2-3; 8 positions match TRBD2. V lost 4 bases to trimming and J lost 2 bases; unmatched junction nucleotides: 2. This CDR3 spans 14 amino acids. Germline CDR1 is SGHTA and CDR2 is FQGTGA.

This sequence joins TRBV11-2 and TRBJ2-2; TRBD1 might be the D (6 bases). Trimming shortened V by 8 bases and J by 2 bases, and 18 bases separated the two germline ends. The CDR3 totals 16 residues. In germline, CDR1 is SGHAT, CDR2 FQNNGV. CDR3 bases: TGTGCCAGCGAACTTACGACAGGCTTCAACACCGGGGAGCTGTTTTTT. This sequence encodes CASELTTGFNTGELFF.

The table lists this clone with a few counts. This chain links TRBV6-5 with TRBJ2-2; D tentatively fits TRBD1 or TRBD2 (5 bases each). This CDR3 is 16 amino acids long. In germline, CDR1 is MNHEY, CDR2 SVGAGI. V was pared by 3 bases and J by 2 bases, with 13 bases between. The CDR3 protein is CASSYGAGDNTGELFF. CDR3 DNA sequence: TGTGCCAGCAGTTATGGGGCGGGCGATAACACCGGGGAGCTGTTTTTT.

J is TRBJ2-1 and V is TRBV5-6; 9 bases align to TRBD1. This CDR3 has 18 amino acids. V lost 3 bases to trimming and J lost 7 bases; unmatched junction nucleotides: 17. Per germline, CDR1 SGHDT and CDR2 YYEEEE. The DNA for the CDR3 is TGTGCCAGCAGCTGGGTCACACTTATTCCCGGGACAGGGAATGAGCAGTTCTTC. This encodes CASSWVTLIPGTGNEQFF.

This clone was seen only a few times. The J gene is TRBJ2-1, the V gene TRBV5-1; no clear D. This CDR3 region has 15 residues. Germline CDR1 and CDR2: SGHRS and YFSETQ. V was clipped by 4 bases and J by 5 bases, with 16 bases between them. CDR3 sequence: CASSEIPQLDNEQFF. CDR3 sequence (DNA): TGCGCCAGCAGCGAGATCCCCCAGCTGGACAATGAGCAGTTCTTC. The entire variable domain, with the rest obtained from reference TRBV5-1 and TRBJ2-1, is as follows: KAGVTQTPRYLIKTRGQQVTLSCSPISGHRSVSWYQQTPGQGLQFLFEYFSETQRNKGNFPGRFSGRQFSNSRSEMNVSTLELGDSALYLCASSEIPQLDNEQFFGPGTRLTVL.

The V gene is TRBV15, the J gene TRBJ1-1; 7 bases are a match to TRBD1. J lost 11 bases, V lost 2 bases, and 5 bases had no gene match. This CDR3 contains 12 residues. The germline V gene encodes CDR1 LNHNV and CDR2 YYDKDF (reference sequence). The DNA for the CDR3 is TGTGCCACCAGCAGACTTCCAGGGGGGGCTTTCTTT. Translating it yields CATSRLPGGAFF.

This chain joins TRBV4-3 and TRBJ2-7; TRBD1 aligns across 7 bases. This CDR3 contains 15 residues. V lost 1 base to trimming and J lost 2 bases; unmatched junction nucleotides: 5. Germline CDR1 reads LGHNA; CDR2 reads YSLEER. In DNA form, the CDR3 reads TGCGCCAGCAGCCAAGGTAGACAGGGCACCTACGAGCAGTACTTC. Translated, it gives CASSQGRQGTYEQYF.

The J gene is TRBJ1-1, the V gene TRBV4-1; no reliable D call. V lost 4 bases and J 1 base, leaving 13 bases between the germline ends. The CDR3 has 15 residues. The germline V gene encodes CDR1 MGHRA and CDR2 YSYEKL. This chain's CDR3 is CASSLREAGNTEAFF. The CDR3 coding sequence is TGCGCCAGCAGCCTCCGGGAGGCCGGGAACACTGAAGCTTTCTTT.

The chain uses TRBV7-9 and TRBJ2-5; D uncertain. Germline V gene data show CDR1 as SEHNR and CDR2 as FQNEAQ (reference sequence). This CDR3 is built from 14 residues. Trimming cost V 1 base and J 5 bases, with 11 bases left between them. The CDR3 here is CASSLVLHRETQYF. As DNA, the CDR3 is TGTGCCAGCAGCTTAGTGTTACATCGGGAGACCCAGTACTTC.

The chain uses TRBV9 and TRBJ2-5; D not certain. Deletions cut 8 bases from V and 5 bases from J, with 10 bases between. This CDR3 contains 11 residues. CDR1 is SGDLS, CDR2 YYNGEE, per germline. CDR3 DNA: TGTGCCAGGGGTAGCCGGGAGACCCAGTACTTC. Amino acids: CARGSRETQYF.

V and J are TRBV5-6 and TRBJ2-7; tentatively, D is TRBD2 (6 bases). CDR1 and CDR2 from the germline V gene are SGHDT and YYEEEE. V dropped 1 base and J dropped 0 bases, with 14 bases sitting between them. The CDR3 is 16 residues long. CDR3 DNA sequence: TGTGCCAGCAGCTTGATTTCTGGGGGAGGCTCCTACGAGCAGTACTTC. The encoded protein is CASSLISGGGSYEQYF.

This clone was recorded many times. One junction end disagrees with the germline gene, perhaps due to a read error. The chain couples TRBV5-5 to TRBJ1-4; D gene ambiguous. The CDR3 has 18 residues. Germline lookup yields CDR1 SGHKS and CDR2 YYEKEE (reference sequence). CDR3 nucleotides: TGCGCCAGCAGCCAAGAAACACTAGACGCTAGAATTAATGAAAAACTGTTTTTT. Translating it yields CASSQETLDARINEKLFF.

Here the CDR3 DNA reads TGTGCCTGGAGTGTCACTAGCAGACAAGAGACCCAGTACTTC. It translates to CAWSVTSRQETQYF. The chain combines TRBV30 with TRBJ2-5; a possible D gene is TRBD2 (6 bases). The germline gives CDR1 GTSNPN, CDR2 SVGIG (reference sequence). The V gene lost 0 bases and the J gene lost 2 bases, with 10 bases spanning the gap. The CDR3 length is 14 residues.

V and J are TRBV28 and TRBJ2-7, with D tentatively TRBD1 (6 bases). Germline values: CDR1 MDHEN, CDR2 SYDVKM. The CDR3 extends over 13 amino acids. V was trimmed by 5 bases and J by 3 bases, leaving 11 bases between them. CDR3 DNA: TGTGCCAGCAGTCCCGGGACAAGCTACGAGCAGTACTTC. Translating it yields CASSPGTSYEQYF.